This T cell receptor (beta chain) is from a study of shared clonotypes between healthy human individuals. Study results and limitations: Among donors, the sharing of clonotypes was expected to be influenced by sequencing depth.

This table comes from immunoSEQ multiplex PCR, and its TCRdb copy is limited to in-frame clones, with some not included. This table has about 1 million clones, 65% to 80% appearing once. The length of the CDR3 is 12 residues. Per germline, CDR1 SGHTA and CDR2 FQGNSA. Trimming cost V 5 bases and J 8 bases, with 12 bases left between them. Comment on this clone: Its antigen is not identified.

Sequenced: memory CD4+ T cells sorted from blood. The subset here: CD45RA-negative fraction. V gene TRBV7-2 combines with J gene TRBJ1-2; D is possibly TRBD1 (5 bases). This receptor was obtained from a man aged 18 to 30 in good health. The CDR3 loop is CASSPHGGGYTF. CDR3 nucleotides: TGTGCCAGCAGCCCCCACGGGGGAGGCTACACCTTC.